This T cell receptor (beta chain) derives from a study of blood T cell repertoires in COVID-19. In the study overall: Material from acute and convalescent COVID-19 was sourced from the United States, Italy and Spain. Sample material is recorded as cDNA or gDNA derived from T cells, B-cell-depleted T cells, or PBMCs.

In the authors' workflow: Counts of nucleated cells, estimated from reference gene primer amplification, were obtained. TCRdb's copy holds only in-frame clones and misses some; the assay was immunoSEQ multiplex PCR. V, J and clone size are taken as reported in that table, and D and trimming were inferred from the DNA itself. Of about 66,000 clones detected, roughly 84% appear once; the ten largest clones hold approximately 7.2%. Sequences were obtained from peripheral blood. This clonotype was obtained from a man in his fifties with active COVID-19.

Here the CDR3 reads CASSSNFDRATILAGPPYEQYV. As DNA, the CDR3 is TGTGCCAGCAGTTCCAACTTTGACAGGGCGACCATATTAGCGGGACCCCCCTACGAGCAGTACGTC. The chain has TRBV27 and TRBJ2-7, with D perhaps TRBD2 (8 bases). The length of the CDR3 is 22 residues. The germline V gene has CDR1 MNHEY and CDR2 SMNVEV (reference sequence). Trimming pared 4 bases from V and 2 bases from J, leaving 36 bases between.